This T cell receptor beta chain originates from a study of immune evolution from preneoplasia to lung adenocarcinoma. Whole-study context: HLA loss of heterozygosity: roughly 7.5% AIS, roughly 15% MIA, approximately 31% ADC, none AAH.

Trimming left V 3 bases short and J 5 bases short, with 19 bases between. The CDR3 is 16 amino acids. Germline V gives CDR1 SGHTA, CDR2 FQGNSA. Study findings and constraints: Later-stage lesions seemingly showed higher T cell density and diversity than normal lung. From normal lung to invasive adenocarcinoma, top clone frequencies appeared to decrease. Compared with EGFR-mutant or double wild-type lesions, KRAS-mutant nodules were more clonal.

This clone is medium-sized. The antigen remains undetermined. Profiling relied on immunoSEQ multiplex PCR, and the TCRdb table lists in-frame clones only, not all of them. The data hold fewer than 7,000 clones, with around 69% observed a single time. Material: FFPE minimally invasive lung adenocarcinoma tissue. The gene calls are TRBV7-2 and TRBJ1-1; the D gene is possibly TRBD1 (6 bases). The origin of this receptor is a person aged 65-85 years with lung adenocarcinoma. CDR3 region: CASSFPPGARTTEAFF. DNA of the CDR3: TGTGCCAGCAGCTTCCCCCCGGGGGCTAGGACGACTGAAGCTTTCTTT.